This TCR beta chain was identified during a study of blood T cell repertoires in COVID-19. The method was immunoSEQ multiplex PCR; TCRdb's version includes in-frame clones alone and lacks a portion of them. The sample gives some 43,000 clones, 87% of which show up once; 15% is in the top ten. The J segment lost 4 bases and the V segment lost 6 bases, leaving 3 bases of the junction unmatched. The CDR3 sequence is 13 residues long. Germline V CDR1 and CDR2: LNHDA, SQIVND (reference sequence). The rearrangement uses TRBV19 and TRBJ2-3; 8 bases are shared with TRBD2. The source material was peripheral blood. This receptor was taken from a man between 60 and 70 years old with active COVID-19. The CDR3 here is CASRAGLADTQYF. The CDR3 nucleotides read TGTGCCAGTAGGGCGGGACTAGCAGATACGCAGTATTTT. Full variable domain (missing parts from reference TRBV19 and TRBJ2-3): DGGITQSPKYLFRKEGQNVTLSCEQNLNHDAMYWYRQDPGQGLRLIYYSQIVNDFQKGDIAEGYSVSREKKESFPLTVTSAQKNPTAFYLCASRAGLADTQYFGPGTRLTVL.